This is a list of T cell receptor beta chains from one sample in a study of blood T cell repertoires in COVID-19. The data were produced by immunoSEQ multiplex PCR, yet TCRdb's version contains in-frame clones alone and is incomplete. This sample has about 61,000 clones, with approximately 79% found just once. The sample was peripheral blood. The source is a woman aged 70-85 years with acute or convalescent COVID-19. The CDR3 runs from the conserved cysteine through the conserved F or W. Some rows mark clone size as missing; the rest say once, few, many or name a class of expanded clone.

TRBJ2-4	.	13	TRBV7-9	CASNGQGENIQYF
TRBJ1-2	.	15	TRBV30	CAWSVPVGHIYGYTF
TRBJ2-5	.	14	TRBV24-1	CATSGGAGDETQYF
TRBJ2-5	once	13	TRBV24-1	CATSSGGGETQYF
TRBJ2-6	.	18	TRBV4-2	CASSQVLAGGPGANVLTF
TRBJ1-1	.	12	TRBV9	CASSGEGTEAFF
TRBJ2-7	.	11	TRBV11-3	CASSLINEQYF
TRBJ2-5	.	14	TRBV15	CATSRAGTEETQYF
TRBJ1-2	.	12	TRBV12-3/TRBV12-4	CASTVLGGGYTF
TRBJ2-7	.	13	TRBV11-2	CASSLTRRYEQYF
TRBJ1-2	.	13	TRBV30	CAWSEGTKNGYTF
TRBJ1-3	.	15	TRBV7-2	CASSLDHSSGNTIYF
TRBJ2-5	.	13	TRBV5-1	CASSSLGGETQYF
TRBJ2-5	.	15	TRBV7-9	CASSFRLGDQETQYF
TRBJ2-5	.	16	TRBV7-9	CASSPATGGIRETQYF
TRBJ1-5	once	13	TRBV30	CAWSGTGDQPQHF
TRBJ1-3	once	15	TRBV5-6	CASSDRGLAGNTIYF
TRBJ2-5	.	13	TRBV27	CASSLSIQETQYF
TRBJ2-3	.	15	TRBV19	CASSKTGTEEDTQYF
TRBJ2-7	.	11	TRBV2	CASSETGEQYF
TRBJ2-2	.	17	TRBV27	CASRLGTSPTGTGELFF
TRBJ1-1	.	13	TRBV28	CASSLSGTGLAFF
TRBJ2-7	once	17	TRBV7-9	CASSLGGRAGLVYEQYF
TRBJ1-2	.	15	TRBV18	CASSSNQGGQESYTF
TRBJ1-3	few	17	TRBV3-1/TRBV3-2	CASSQDWGHSSGNTIYF
TRBJ1-2	.	12	TRBV6-1	CASSESYYGYTF
TRBJ2-1	.	15	TRBV2	CASSEVRTADNEQFF
TRBJ1-2	few	12	TRBV27	CASSFHGDGYTF
TRBJ1-3	.	12	TRBV2	CASRGDGNTIYF
TRBJ2-3	.	15	TRBV18	CASSPAQGSGDTQYF
TRBJ1-6	.	14	TRBV30	CAGRLGQGNSPLHF
TRBJ2-7	once	15	TRBV19	CATAQRDSSSYEQYF
TRBJ2-5	.	12	TRBV15	CATSRDMETQYF
TRBJ1-1	.	13	TRBV11-3	CASNAGDNTEAFF
TRBJ1-1	few	18	TRBV11-2	CASSLAWSWGQGHTEAFF
TRBJ2-1	.	11	TRBV20-1	CSSGGANEQFF
TRBJ2-1	once	17	TRBV5-4	CASRRGGASSSYNEQFF
TRBJ1-6	few	15	TRBV28	CASSFRTGGASPLHF
TRBJ1-5	once	13	TRBV3-1/TRBV3-2	CASSQDRSGAQHF
TRBJ1-1	.	15	TRBV3-1/TRBV3-2	CASSPSGQKVVEAFF
TRBJ2-2	.	16	TRBV2	CASSDGLAGGTGELFF
TRBJ2-5	.	14	TRBV6-5	CASSYSGQGETQYF
TRBJ1-2	.	13	TRBV27	CATGTSDGYGYTF
TRBJ2-5	.	15	TRBV9	CASSVEPTSGETQYF
TRBJ2-7	.	12	TRBV30	CAWSVSLYEQYF
TRBJ1-6	.	15	TRBV3-1/TRBV3-2	CASSPQGHRNSPLHF
TRBJ2-2	.	14	TRBV5-1	CASSLGSGTGELFF
TRBJ2-7	.	15	TRBV7-2	CASSLDFSSSYEQYF
TRBJ1-2	.	16	TRBV5-6	CASSTGQGRINYGYTF
TRBJ2-1	.	15	TRBV5-1	CASSAGQGAYNEQFF
TRBJ2-7	.	16	TRBV28	CASSANKYGTSYEQYF
TRBJ1-1	.	14	TRBV27	CASQRFAGNTEAFF